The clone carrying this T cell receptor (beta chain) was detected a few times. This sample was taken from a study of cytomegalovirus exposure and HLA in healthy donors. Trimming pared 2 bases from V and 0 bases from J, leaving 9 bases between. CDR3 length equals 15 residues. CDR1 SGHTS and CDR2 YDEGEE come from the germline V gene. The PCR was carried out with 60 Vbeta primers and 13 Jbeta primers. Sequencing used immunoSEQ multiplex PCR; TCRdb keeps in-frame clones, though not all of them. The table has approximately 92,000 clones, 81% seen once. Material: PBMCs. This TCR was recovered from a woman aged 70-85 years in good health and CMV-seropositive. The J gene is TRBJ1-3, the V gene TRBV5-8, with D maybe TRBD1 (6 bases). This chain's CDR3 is CASSLQGYSGNTIYF. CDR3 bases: TGTGCCAGCAGCTTACAGGGTTACTCTGGAAACACCATATATTTT.